A single sample gave rise to the 29 T cell receptor beta chains below, sequenced in a study of identical twins (dated by TCRdb to the mid-2010s). The library was produced with 5' RACE. Sequencing used an Illumina HiSeq 2000. The public reads were reanalyzed by TCRdb: fastp trimming at Q25, MiXCR alignment, in-frame beta chains only. Rows are combined by CDR3 protein, so each entry shows the most common genes and DNA. The sample has about 200,000 distinct CDR3 sequences on record, around 10% of them singletons. Clones ranked in the top ten supply approximately 5.1% of the sample. The sample comprised memory (CD45RO+) T cells sorted from blood. This specimen's cell subset or site label, interpreted: CD45RO+ enriched T cells. The receptors were sampled from a woman aged 18-29 years in good health.

Regarding this clonotype: A clone one base away is much larger, so this may be a read error. The J gene is TRBJ2-3, the V gene TRBV12-3 or TRBV12-4; TRBD2 matches 11 bases. The CDR3 contains 14 residues. Here the CDR3 DNA reads TGTGCCAGCACCTTAGCGGGAGGGCCAGATACGCAGTGTTTT. Amino acids: CASTLAGGPDTQCF.

The chain uses TRBV5-1 and TRBJ2-5, with D perhaps given as TRBD1 or TRBD2 (5 bases each). The CDR3 loop spans 15 amino acids. V was clipped by 0 bases and J by 5 bases, with 14 bases between them. Per the germline V gene, CDR1 is SGHRS and CDR2 is YFSETQ. The CDR3 spells CASSLARGEEETQYF. CDR3 nucleotides: TGCGCCAGCAGCTTGGCGAGGGGAGAGGAGGAGACCCAGTACTTC.

The sample holds many counts of this clonotype. The chain joins TRBV12-3 or TRBV12-4 to TRBJ2-3, with D possibly matching TRBD1 (6 bases). This CDR3 is 15 amino acids long. V lost 3 bases and J 5 bases, leaving 15 bases between the germline ends. The CDR3: CASSFMDSRGDTQYF. The CDR3 bases are TGTGCCAGCAGTTTCATGGACAGCCGAGGAGATACGCAGTATTTT.

This clonotype was observed many times. DNA of the CDR3: TGTGCCAGCAGGGGTTACGGGGCAGATACGCAGTATTTT. Amino acids: CASRGYGADTQYF. This chain joins TRBV6-1 and TRBJ2-3, with a weak D call TRBD2 (5 bases). This CDR3 contains 13 residues. CDR1 is MNHNS and CDR2 is SASEGT in the germline V gene. The V gene lost 6 bases and the J gene lost 4 bases, with 11 bases spanning the gap.

This clonotype was observed a few times. This sequence joins TRBV7-7 and TRBJ2-1; 8 bases match TRBD2. The CDR3 is 17 amino acids. The V gene end was trimmed by 5 bases and the J gene end by 9 bases; junction bases not matched to a gene: 18. The germline V gene encodes CDR1 SSHAT and CDR2 FNYEAQ (reference sequence). The CDR3: CASSPLPPGGGSSEQFF. The CDR3 bases are TGTGCCAGCAGCCCCCTACCCCCCGGGGGGGGTTCTAGTGAGCAGTTCTTC.

This clonotype was recorded a few times. The DNA of the CDR3 is TGTGCCAGCAGTTACGGGGGAGCGGGAGGCCCCAATGAGCAGTTCTTC. This translates into CASSYGGAGGPNEQFF. V is TRBV6-5 and J is TRBJ2-1; 9 bases map to TRBD2. The CDR3 has 16 amino acids. Germline CDR1 and CDR2: MNHEY and SVGAGI. V trimming: 2 bases; J trimming: 6 bases; junction bases outside the gene matches: 8.

This clonotype was counted only a few times. The V and J genes are TRBV12-3 or TRBV12-4 and TRBJ1-2; no clear D gene. There are 14 residues in the CDR3. Trimming removed 3 bases from V and 2 bases from J, with 10 bases in between. DNA for the CDR3: TGTGCCAGCAGTTTGGGCAGATTAAACTATGGCTACACCTTC. Protein product: CASSLGRLNYGYTF.

The chain combines TRBV4-1 with TRBJ2-7; tentatively, D is TRBD1 (6 bases). Trimming took 0 bases from V and 3 from J, leaving 12 bases between them. The CDR3 is 15 residues long. Germline lookup yields CDR1 MGHRA and CDR2 YSYEKL. The CDR3 reads CASSQDWQGYYEQYF. CDR3 DNA: TGCGCCAGCAGCCAAGATTGGCAGGGGTACTACGAGCAGTACTTC.

This clonotype was counted at least ten times. The chain has TRBV5-1 and TRBJ2-7; 7 bases line up with TRBD2. Trimming took 2 bases from V and 0 from J; bases not matched to a gene: 2. Germline CDR1 is SGHRS and CDR2 is YFSETQ. The CDR3 has 14 amino acids. The CDR3 loop reads CASSFSGYSYEQYF. The CDR3 DNA follows: TGCGCCAGCAGCTTTAGCGGGTACTCCTACGAGCAGTACTTC.

The chain joins TRBV5-1 to TRBJ1-2; D ambiguous. V lost 6 bases, J lost 4 bases, and 22 bases lay in between. The CDR3 extends over 16 amino acids. In germline, CDR1 is SGHRS, CDR2 YFSETQ. The CDR3 DNA sequence: TGCGCCAGCACCCAGGCTCCGCAACAATCAGGCTATGGCTACACCTTC. It encodes CASTQAPQQSGYGYTF.

This clonotype was detected ten times or more. The chain couples TRBV5-1 to TRBJ2-3; D is possibly TRBD2 (5 bases). This CDR3 contains 18 residues. Trimming stripped 0 bases from V and 0 bases from J, with 17 bases between. Per germline, CDR1 SGHRS and CDR2 YFSETQ. The CDR3 bases are TGCGCCAGCAGCTTGGGGGCTACTAGTGACACTAGCACAGATACGCAGTATTTT. Its protein product is CASSLGATSDTSTDTQYF.

This chain uses TRBV4-2 with TRBJ2-1; no reliable D call. The germline V and J ends were trimmed by 0 bases and 1 base, with 10 bases remaining between them. Germline V gene data show CDR1 as LGHNA and CDR2 as YNFKEQ. CDR3 size: 16 residues. CDR3 loop: CASSQERAYSYNEQFF. In DNA form, the CDR3 reads TGTGCCAGCAGCCAAGAACGGGCTTATTCCTACAATGAGCAGTTCTTC.

The chain combines TRBV2 with TRBJ2-7; D unclear. The germline gives CDR1 SNHLY, CDR2 FYNNEI. This CDR3 has 11 amino acids. The ends were cut back, 3 bases at V and 7 bases at J, with 7 bases in the middle. CDR3 nucleotides: TGTGCCAGCAGTGATAGGTGGGAGCAGTACTTC. Amino acid sequence: CASSDRWEQYF.

The chain carries TRBV7-9 and TRBJ1-5; 7 nucleotides align to TRBD1. The V and J ends lost 6 bases and 0 bases, in that order; junction bases with no gene match: 2. Germline CDR1 is SEHNR and CDR2 is FQNEAQ (reference sequence). The length of the CDR3 is 14 residues. The CDR3 region is CASRRTGSNQPQHF. The CDR3 DNA sequence: TGTGCCAGCAGGAGGACAGGTAGCAATCAGCCCCAGCATTTT.

The chain carries TRBV7-6 and TRBJ2-7; D is undetermined. Trimming took off 3 bases at V and 7 bases at J, with 13 bases between the two ends. Germline values: CDR1 SGHVS, CDR2 FNYEAQ. The CDR3 sequence is 13 residues long. CDR3 sequence: CASSFSQLREQYF. CDR3 bases: TGTGCCAGCAGCTTTTCCCAGCTCCGAGAGCAGTACTTC.

CDR3 protein: CATSPRALTYEQYF. CDR3 in DNA: TGTGCCACCAGCCCGCGGGCCCTCACCTACGAGCAGTACTTC. The chain joins TRBV15 to TRBJ2-7; weak D call: TRBD2 (5 bases). The CDR3 consists of 14 residues. The V and J ends lost 5 bases and 2 bases respectively, with 13 bases between them. CDR1 LNHNV and CDR2 YYDKDF come from the germline V gene (reference sequence).

This clonotype was picked up many times. V usage is TRBV5-6 and J usage is TRBJ2-1, with D possibly being TRBD2 (6 bases). CDR1 is SGHDT, CDR2 YYEEEE, per germline. There are 13 residues in the CDR3. Deletions cut 4 bases from V and 6 bases from J, with 11 bases between. The CDR3 sequence is CASSPFSGNEQFF. The CDR3 nucleotides are TGTGCCAGCAGCCCCTTTAGCGGCAATGAGCAGTTCTTC.

This clonotype has a handful of counts. The chain carries TRBV10-3 and TRBJ1-3; D uncertain. Germline assignment: CDR1 ENHRY and CDR2 SYGVKD. V was trimmed by 8 bases and J by 4 bases, leaving 9 bases between them. CDR3 length: 12 amino acids. The CDR3 DNA sequence: TGTGCCATCGAGGGATCCGGAAACACCATATATTTT. It specifies CAIEGSGNTIYF.

This clonotype was counted a few times. The rearrangement uses TRBV9 and TRBJ2-5, with 9 bases fitting TRBD2. The CDR3 has 15 residues. J lost 9 bases, V lost 3 bases, and 12 bases had no gene match. Germline V gives CDR1 SGDLS, CDR2 YYNGEE. The CDR3 region has the DNA TGTGCCAGCAGCGCTGGGGAGAGGACTAGCGTGGCCCAGTACTTC. Translating gives CASSAGERTSVAQYF.

This clonotype occurred a few times. The chain recombines TRBV27 with TRBJ2-1, with 7 bases that match TRBD2. Germline CDR1 is MNHEY and CDR2 is SMNVEV (reference sequence). V was pared by 5 bases and J by 0 bases, with 4 bases of the junction left unmatched. This CDR3 is built from 15 residues. The CDR3 protein is CASSKLAISYNEQFF. The CDR3 DNA follows: TGTGCCAGCAGTAAACTAGCGATCTCCTACAATGAGCAGTTCTTC.

Ten or more counts support this clonotype. The CDR3 sequence: CASSLEASSYEQYF. The CDR3 DNA is TGTGCCAGCAGTTTAGAGGCGTCTTCCTACGAGCAGTACTTC. The gene calls are TRBV27 and TRBJ2-7; D is unresolved. The CDR3 loop spans 14 amino acids. Trimming left V 2 bases short and J 1 base short, with 9 bases between. Germline CDR1 reads MNHEY; CDR2 reads SMNVEV (reference sequence).

This clonotype was observed at least ten times. The rearrangement links TRBV21-1 to TRBJ1-5. TRBV21-1 is a listed pseudogene. The CDR3 is 11 residues long. This CDR3 is CASSVQFPQHF. CDR3 in DNA: TGTGCCAGCAGCGTACAGTTCCCCCAGCATTTT.

This clonotype was seen at least ten times. The chain joins TRBV29-1 to TRBJ2-2; D unclear. This CDR3 is built from 13 residues. CDR1 and CDR2 from the germline V gene are SQVTM and ANQGSEA. Trimming took off 1 base at V and 6 bases at J, with 9 bases between the two ends. CDR3 DNA: TGCAGCGTTGAAGTGAGAAGGGCCGGGGAGCTGTTTTTT. Protein: CSVEVRRAGELFF.

The rearrangement joins TRBV20-1 to TRBJ1-3; D may be TRBD1 (6 bases). The CDR3 loop spans 15 amino acids. The V end lost 5 bases, the J end lost 0 bases, and 14 bases lay between the germline ends. Germline-derived CDR1 and CDR2 are DFQATT and SNEGSKA (reference sequence). The CDR3 here is CSASQGPHSGNTIYF. Written as DNA, the CDR3 is TGCAGTGCTTCGCAGGGGCCCCACTCTGGAAACACCATATATTTT.

This clonotype has just a few counts. J is TRBJ1-4 and V is TRBV2; no firm D call. Germline lookup yields CDR1 SNHLY and CDR2 FYNNEI. CDR3 length: 13 amino acids. Trimming cost V 3 bases and J 7 bases, with 9 bases left between them. As DNA, the CDR3 is TGTGCCAGCAGTGATGAAGGGCGTGAAAAACTGTTTTTT. Translation gives CASSDEGREKLFF.

J is TRBJ1-2 and V is TRBV9; D gene uncertain. This CDR3 is built from 13 residues. From germline, CDR1 is SGDLS and CDR2 YYNGEE. V was cut by 3 bases and J by 2 bases, with 8 bases left in between. CDR3 amino acids: CASSARANYGYTF. The CDR3 bases are TGTGCCAGCAGCGCCCGGGCCAACTATGGCTACACCTTC.

This clonotype was seen at least ten times. The V call is TRBV4-3, the J call TRBJ2-5; D may correspond to TRBD1 or TRBD2 (7 bases each). V lost 3 bases to trimming and J lost 4 bases, with 18 bases between them. Germline-derived CDR1 and CDR2 are LGHNA and YSLEER. The CDR3 loop spans 16 amino acids. The CDR3 nucleotides read TGCGCCAGCAGCCAGTATTCGGTCAGGGGGGGAGAGACCCAGTACTTC. Protein product: CASSQYSVRGGETQYF.

This clonotype occurred many times. The DNA for the CDR3 is TGCGCCAGCAGCGCCCTTAACAGGGGCACTGAAGCTTTCTTT. Translated: CASSALNRGTEAFF. J is TRBJ1-1 and V is TRBV5-1; TRBD1 agrees at 7 bases. Losses at the gene ends were 4 bases for V and 4 bases for J; bases not matched to a gene: 7. Germline V CDR1 and CDR2: SGHRS, YFSETQ. This CDR3 region has 14 residues.

This clonotype appeared many times. This chain connects TRBV12-3 or TRBV12-4 to TRBJ1-1, with 12 bases matching TRBD1. The trim removed 5 bases at V and 4 bases at J, leaving 8 bases unmatched. The CDR3 has 16 amino acids. In nucleotides, the CDR3 is TGTGCCAGCAGTCGCTGGGACAGGGGGCTTGGCACTGAAGCTTTCTTT. It specifies CASSRWDRGLGTEAFF.